This record covers a single TCR beta chain. Its antigen remains unidentified. The data were taken from a study of siplizumab effects on memory and regulatory T cells. Unstimulated subsets comprising naive, memory, effector memory and TEMRA cells were sequenced in a few donor pairs. The repertoire was sequenced with immunoSEQ multiplex PCR; TCRdb's copy has only in-frame clones and lacks some. The table records tens of thousands of clones, approximately 87% of them present only once. Study-level points and caveats: It seemed that naive T cells were more diverse than memory cells and were major contributors to the alloresponse. Most alloreactive clones went unmapped to unstimulated subsets; only a minor fraction mapped. Alloreactive sequences tracing back to unstimulated CD4+ memory cells were significantly reduced by siplizumab.

This receptor was taken from a human donor in good health. Sequenced material: memory CD4+ T cells sorted from blood.

CDR3 nucleotides: TGTGCCAGTAGGGTCGACAGGGACGTGAACACTGAAGCTTTCTTT. This gives the protein CASRVDRDVNTEAFF. The V and J genes are TRBV19 and TRBJ1-1, with 7 bases fitting TRBD1. Germline CDR1 reads LNHDA; CDR2 reads SQIVND (reference sequence). The CDR3 runs to 15 residues. V dropped 6 bases and J dropped 0; count of bases not matched to a gene: 7.